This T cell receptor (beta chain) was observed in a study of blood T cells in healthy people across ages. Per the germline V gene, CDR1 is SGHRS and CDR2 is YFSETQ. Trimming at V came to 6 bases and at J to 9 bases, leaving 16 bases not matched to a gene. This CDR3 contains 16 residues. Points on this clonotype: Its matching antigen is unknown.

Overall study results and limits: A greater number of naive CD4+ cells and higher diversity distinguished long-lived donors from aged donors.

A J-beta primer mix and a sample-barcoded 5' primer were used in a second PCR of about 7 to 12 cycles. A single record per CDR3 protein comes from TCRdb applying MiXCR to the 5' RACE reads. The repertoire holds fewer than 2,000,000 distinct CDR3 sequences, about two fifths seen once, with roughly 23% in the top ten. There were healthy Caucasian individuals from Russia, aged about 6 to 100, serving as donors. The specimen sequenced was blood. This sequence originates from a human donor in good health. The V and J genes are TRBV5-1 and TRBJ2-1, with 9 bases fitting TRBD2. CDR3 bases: TGCGCCAGCAACATCAATCCCGGGACAGCGGGGGGTGAGCAGTTCTTC. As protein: CASNINPGTAGGEQFF.